This is a list of T cell receptor beta chains from one sample in a study of blood T cells in healthy people across ages. From the 5' RACE reads, TCRdb called clonotypes with MiXCR, one entry per CDR3 protein. Of over 500,000 distinct CDR3 sequences listed, around 52% were seen once; the top ten hold roughly 13%. Source material: blood. The receptors stem from a woman older than 75 in good health. The CDR3 runs from the conserved cysteine through the conserved F or W. D genes are given only for firm matches. Clone sizes are given selectively: once, few, many, or a class where the clone is expanded.

j_gene: TRBJ2-1; d_gene: TRBD1; v_gene: TRBV5-1; abundance: -; CDR3nt: TGCGCCAGCAGCTCAGCTGGACAGGGCTCCTACAATGAGCAGTTCTTC; CDR3aa: CASSSAGQGSYNEQFF
j_gene: TRBJ2-5; d_gene: -; v_gene: TRBV6-1; abundance: many; CDR3nt: TGTGCCAGCAGAAGGGGCCTCACAGAGACCCAGTACTTC; CDR3aa: CASRRGLTETQYF
j_gene: TRBJ2-3; d_gene: -; v_gene: TRBV7-8; abundance: -; CDR3nt: TGTGCCAGCAGCTTAGTTGCAGGGCCTAGCACAGATACGCAGTATTTT; CDR3aa: CASSLVAGPSTDTQYF
j_gene: TRBJ1-6; d_gene: -; v_gene: TRBV20-1; abundance: -; CDR3nt: TGCAGTGCTAGAGCAAGGGGCAGCGGTAATTCACCCCTCCACTTT; CDR3aa: CSARARGSGNSPLHF
j_gene: TRBJ2-7; d_gene: -; v_gene: TRBV27; abundance: few; CDR3nt: TGTGCCAGCAGTTTGGAGAGGGGAGGCAATGAGCAGTACTTC; CDR3aa: CASSLERGGNEQYF
j_gene: TRBJ2-7; d_gene: -; v_gene: TRBV10-3; abundance: -; CDR3nt: TGTGCCATCAGTGAGTCGAGGGACGAGCAGTACTTC; CDR3aa: CAISESRDEQYF
j_gene: TRBJ2-4; d_gene: -; v_gene: TRBV28; abundance: few; CDR3nt: TGTGCCAGCAGTTTGACTCGGACTAAGCAGTACTTC; CDR3aa: CASSLTRTKQYF
j_gene: TRBJ1-1; d_gene: TRBD1; v_gene: TRBV5-5; abundance: -; CDR3nt: TGTGCCAGCAGCCGCCAGGGACAGAGGGCTGAAGCTTTCTTT; CDR3aa: CASSRQGQRAEAFF
j_gene: TRBJ2-1; d_gene: TRBD1; v_gene: TRBV2; abundance: -; CDR3nt: TGTGCCAGCAGTCGGACAGGGAACGATGAGCAGTTCTTC; CDR3aa: CASSRTGNDEQFF
j_gene: TRBJ2-7; d_gene: TRBD2; v_gene: TRBV2; abundance: -; CDR3nt: TGTGCCAGCATGGGGAGGGGTTCGGGTGAGCAGTACTTC; CDR3aa: CASMGRGSGEQYF
j_gene: TRBJ1-5; d_gene: TRBD1; v_gene: TRBV15; abundance: -; CDR3nt: TGTGCCACCAGCAGAAACAGGGGACAGGGTCAGCCCCAGCATTTT; CDR3aa: CATSRNRGQGQPQHF
j_gene: TRBJ2-3; d_gene: -; v_gene: TRBV5-1; abundance: many; CDR3nt: TGCGCCAGCAGCTACTCAAACCTACCCACAGATACGCAGTATTTT; CDR3aa: CASSYSNLPTDTQYF
j_gene: TRBJ2-1; d_gene: -; v_gene: TRBV3-1; abundance: -; CDR3nt: TGTGCCAGCAGCCGAGATCAGGGGAAGCAGTTCTTC; CDR3aa: CASSRDQGKQFF
j_gene: TRBJ2-5; d_gene: -; v_gene: TRBV7-3; abundance: -; CDR3nt: TGTGCCAGCAGCATTACAGCATCCCAAGAGACCCAGTACTTC; CDR3aa: CASSITASQETQYF
j_gene: TRBJ1-5; d_gene: TRBD1; v_gene: TRBV25-1; abundance: -; CDR3nt: TGTGCCAGCAGTGCGACAGGGGGCAATTCCGGCAATCAGCCCCAGCATTTT; CDR3aa: CASSATGGNSGNQPQHF
j_gene: TRBJ2-4; d_gene: -; v_gene: TRBV6-6; abundance: many; CDR3nt: TGTGCCACCAGAGGGATAAGTGCCAAAAACATTCAGTACTTC; CDR3aa: CATRGISAKNIQYF
j_gene: TRBJ2-3; d_gene: -; v_gene: TRBV5-1; abundance: many; CDR3nt: TGCGCCAGCAGCCGCAGCGCTAGCACAGATACGCAGTATTTT; CDR3aa: CASSRSASTDTQYF
j_gene: TRBJ2-1; d_gene: TRBD1; v_gene: TRBV27; abundance: -; CDR3nt: TGTGCCAGCAGTTCGGACAGGGGATTCTCCCACAATGAGCAGTTCTTC; CDR3aa: CASSSDRGFSHNEQFF
j_gene: TRBJ2-3; d_gene: TRBD2; v_gene: TRBV4-1; abundance: once; CDR3nt: TGCGCCAGCAGCCCGGGACTAGCGGGAGGAACGCAGTATTTT; CDR3aa: CASSPGLAGGTQYF
j_gene: TRBJ1-5; d_gene: TRBD1; v_gene: TRBV5-1; abundance: few; CDR3nt: TGCGCCAGCAGCGTCGGGACAGGGATCAATCAGCCCCAGCATTTT; CDR3aa: CASSVGTGINQPQHF
j_gene: TRBJ2-7; d_gene: -; v_gene: TRBV30; abundance: few; CDR3nt: TGTGCCGGGAGTGTACACGACGAGCAGTACTTC; CDR3aa: CAGSVHDEQYF
j_gene: TRBJ2-2; d_gene: -; v_gene: TRBV11-1; abundance: few; CDR3nt: TGTGCCAGCAGCCTTTCCCCTCCGGGGGCAGGGGGGGAGCTGTTTTTT; CDR3aa: CASSLSPPGAGGELFF
j_gene: TRBJ2-1; d_gene: -; v_gene: TRBV5-1; abundance: many; CDR3nt: TGCGCCAGCAGCTGGTTCGGGGGTTCCTACAATGAGCAGTTCTTC; CDR3aa: CASSWFGGSYNEQFF
j_gene: TRBJ2-3; d_gene: TRBD2; v_gene: TRBV7-9; abundance: many; CDR3nt: TGTGCCAGCAGCTTAATTTGGACTAGGGATGATACGCAGTATTTT; CDR3aa: CASSLIWTRDDTQYF
j_gene: TRBJ1-1; d_gene: -; v_gene: TRBV4-2; abundance: -; CDR3nt: TGTGCCAGCAGCCAAGAGTATATTATTTGGGAGACCGCCTGCACTGAAGCTTTCTTT; CDR3aa: CASSQEYIIWETACTEAFF
j_gene: TRBJ1-4; d_gene: -; v_gene: TRBV7-9; abundance: -; CDR3nt: TGTGCCAGCAGCCGAAGTGCCGGGACTAATGAAAAACTGTTTTTT; CDR3aa: CASSRSAGTNEKLFF
j_gene: TRBJ2-1; d_gene: TRBD2; v_gene: TRBV14; abundance: -; CDR3nt: TGTGCCAGCAGCGTAGGACGAGCGGGATTCTATGAGCAGTTCTTC; CDR3aa: CASSVGRAGFYEQFF
j_gene: TRBJ1-2; d_gene: TRBD1; v_gene: TRBV7-2; abundance: -; CDR3nt: TGTGCCAGCAGCTTCGGACAGGGTCGCTATGGCTACACCTTC; CDR3aa: CASSFGQGRYGYTF
j_gene: TRBJ2-7; d_gene: TRBD1; v_gene: TRBV29-1; abundance: -; CDR3nt: TGCAGCGCTGTACGGGACAGCGAGCAGTACTTC; CDR3aa: CSAVRDSEQYF
j_gene: TRBJ2-7; d_gene: -; v_gene: TRBV7-9; abundance: few; CDR3nt: TGTGCCAGCAGTCCCCGGGACGGAACCTACGAGCAGTACTTC; CDR3aa: CASSPRDGTYEQYF
j_gene: TRBJ2-5; d_gene: -; v_gene: TRBV6-2/TRBV6-3; abundance: -; CDR3nt: TGTGCCAGCAGTTACCCCGACCGCCTCGCGTTCTGGGAGACCCAGTACTTC; CDR3aa: CASSYPDRLAFWETQYF
j_gene: TRBJ2-1; d_gene: -; v_gene: TRBV12-3/TRBV12-4; abundance: few; CDR3nt: TGTGCCAGCAGTTTACCGGACGAGCAGTTCTTC; CDR3aa: CASSLPDEQFF
j_gene: TRBJ2-5; d_gene: TRBD2; v_gene: TRBV9; abundance: -; CDR3nt: TGTGCCAGCAGCGTAGGACTAGCGGGCCCAGAGACCCAGTACTTC; CDR3aa: CASSVGLAGPETQYF
j_gene: TRBJ2-7; d_gene: -; v_gene: TRBV28; abundance: many; CDR3nt: TGTGCCAGCAGTTTAAATCCTACCTACGAGCAGTACTTC; CDR3aa: CASSLNPTYEQYF
j_gene: TRBJ1-2; d_gene: TRBD1; v_gene: TRBV12-3/TRBV12-4; abundance: -; CDR3nt: TGTGCCAGCAGTAATAAACAGGGGGCTGGTGGCTACACCTTC; CDR3aa: CASSNKQGAGGYTF
j_gene: TRBJ2-3; d_gene: TRBD2; v_gene: TRBV5-1; abundance: -; CDR3nt: TGCGCCAGCAGCGTGCACGGGACTAGCGGGGCTGGCACAGATACGCAGTATTTT; CDR3aa: CASSVHGTSGAGTDTQYF
j_gene: TRBJ2-1; d_gene: TRBD2; v_gene: TRBV6-1; abundance: -; CDR3nt: TGTGCCGGCGGGGAAGCGGGGCTAAGCTCCTACAATGAGCAGTTCTTC; CDR3aa: CAGGEAGLSSYNEQFF
j_gene: TRBJ1-1; d_gene: -; v_gene: TRBV15; abundance: few; CDR3nt: TGTGCCACCGTACCCATAGGACAATACTCTGAAGCTTTCTTT; CDR3aa: CATVPIGQYSEAFF
j_gene: TRBJ1-4; d_gene: -; v_gene: TRBV6-2/TRBV6-3; abundance: -; CDR3nt: TGTGCCAGCAGCACAGGGTCGGCGCGGAAACTGTTTTTT; CDR3aa: CASSTGSARKLFF
j_gene: TRBJ1-1; d_gene: TRBD1; v_gene: TRBV4-1; abundance: -; CDR3nt: TGCGCCAGCAGCCAAGGACAGGGAGAGGTGAACACTGAAGCTTTCTTT; CDR3aa: CASSQGQGEVNTEAFF
j_gene: TRBJ2-1; d_gene: -; v_gene: TRBV15; abundance: -; CDR3nt: TGTGCCACCAGTAATACCAATGAGCAGTTCTTC; CDR3aa: CATSNTNEQFF
j_gene: TRBJ2-1; d_gene: -; v_gene: TRBV6-5; abundance: -; CDR3nt: TGTGCCAGCAGTTACTCGAAGGGGAGGTTCTACAATGAGCAGTTCTTC; CDR3aa: CASSYSKGRFYNEQFF